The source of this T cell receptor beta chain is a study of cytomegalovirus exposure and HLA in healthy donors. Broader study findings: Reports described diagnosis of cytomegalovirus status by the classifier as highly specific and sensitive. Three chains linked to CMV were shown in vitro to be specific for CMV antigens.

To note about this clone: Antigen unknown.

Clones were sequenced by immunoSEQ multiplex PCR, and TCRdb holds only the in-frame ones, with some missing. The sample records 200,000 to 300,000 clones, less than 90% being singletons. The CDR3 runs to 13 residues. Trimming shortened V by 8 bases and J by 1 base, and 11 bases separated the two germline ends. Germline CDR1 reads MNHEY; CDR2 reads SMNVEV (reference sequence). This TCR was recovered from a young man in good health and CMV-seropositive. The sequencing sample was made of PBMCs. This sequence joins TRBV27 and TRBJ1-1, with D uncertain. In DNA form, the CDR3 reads TGTGCCAGCTCCCCCCGGGGGAACACTGAAGCTTTCTTT. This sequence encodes CASSPRGNTEAFF.